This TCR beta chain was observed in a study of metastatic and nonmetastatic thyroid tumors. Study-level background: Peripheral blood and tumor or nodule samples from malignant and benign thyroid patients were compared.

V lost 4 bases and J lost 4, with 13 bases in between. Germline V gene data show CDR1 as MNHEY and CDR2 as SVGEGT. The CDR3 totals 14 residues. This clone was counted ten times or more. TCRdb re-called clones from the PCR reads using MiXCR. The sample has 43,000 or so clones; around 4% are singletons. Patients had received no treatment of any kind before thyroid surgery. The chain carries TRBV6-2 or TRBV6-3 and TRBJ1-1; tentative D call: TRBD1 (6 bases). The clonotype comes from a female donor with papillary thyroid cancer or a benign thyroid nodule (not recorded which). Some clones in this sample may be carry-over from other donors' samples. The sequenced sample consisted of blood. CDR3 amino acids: CASSLRGASTEAFF. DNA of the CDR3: TGTGCCAGCAGTTTACGGGGGGCGAGCACTGAAGCTTTCTTT.